One sample yielded the 5 T cell receptor beta chains listed below, sequenced in a study of blood T cell repertoires in COVID-19. The method was immunoSEQ multiplex PCR; TCRdb's version includes in-frame clones alone and lacks a portion of them. This table has about 180,000 clones, around 80% appearing once. The sequencing sample was made of peripheral blood. Every receptor here comes from an older woman with acute or convalescent COVID-19.

The chain has TRBV5-6 and TRBJ1-4, with D maybe TRBD1 (6 bases). V lost 3 bases and J lost 3, with 12 bases in between. In germline, CDR1 is SGHDT, CDR2 YYEEEE. The CDR3 has 15 amino acids. CDR3 residues: CASSSLGGPNEKLFF. The DNA for the CDR3 is TGTGCCAGCAGCTCCCTCGGGGGGCCTAATGAAAAACTGTTTTTT.

The chain uses TRBV7-2 and TRBJ1-1; 8 bases are shared with TRBD1. Germline loops: CDR1 SGHTA, CDR2 FQGNSA. Trimming took 5 bases from V and 3 from J; bases not matched to a gene: 8. This CDR3 spans 15 amino acids. The CDR3 bases are TGTGCCAGCAGCCCGTTCAGGGGGCGGGACACTGAAGCTTTCTTT. Its translation is CASSPFRGRDTEAFF.

This clone showed up just a few times. The chain couples TRBV18 to TRBJ1-5; D remains unclear. This CDR3 has 15 amino acids. Germline V gene sequence: CDR1 KGHSH, CDR2 LQKENI. Between the trimmed V and J ends, which lost 1 base and 0 bases, there was a span of 7 bases. The CDR3 reads CASSPQEHSNQPQHF. The CDR3 DNA reads TGTGCCAGCTCACCACAGGAGCATAGCAATCAGCCCCAGCATTTT.

V usage is TRBV11-2 and J usage is TRBJ2-3, with a possible D match to TRBD2 (6 bases). The CDR3 length is 17 residues. Trimming removed 2 bases from V and 0 bases from J, with 15 bases in between. Germline values: CDR1 SGHAT, CDR2 FQNNGV. CDR3 bases: TGTGCCAGCAGCTTAAGCCCCCTAGCGAGGAGCACAGATACGCAGTATTTT. Its protein is CASSLSPLARSTDTQYF.

The chain joins TRBV6-4 to TRBJ1-1; 9 bases are shared with TRBD1. The CDR3 length is 15 residues. V was clipped by 8 bases and J by 5 bases; unmatched bases: 12. CDR1 and CDR2 from the germline V gene are MRHNA and SNTAGT. Here the CDR3 DNA reads TGTGCCAGCGCCACCCGACAGGGGGGCAGGACTGAAGCTTTCTTT. Translation gives CASATRQGGRTEAFF.